The rows below give T cell receptor beta chains drawn from one sample of a study of shared clonotypes between healthy human individuals. The assay was immunoSEQ multiplex PCR, and TCRdb's table has in-frame clones only and misses some. The table records 2.3 million or so clones, 85% to 95% of them present only once. Sequencing was performed on naive CD4+ T cells from PBMCs. The receptors were sampled from a young man in good health. Some clones in this sample may be carry-over from other donors' samples. CDR3s include the opening cysteine and the closing phenylalanine or tryptophan. Fields, in order: D gene, J gene, clone size, V gene, CDR3 DNA, CDR3 protein. D genes are given only for firm matches. Where a row states a size, it is once, few, many or the class of an expanded clone; other rows omit it.

>NA|TRBJ1-1|NA|TRBV9
TGTGCCAGCAGCGTAGATGAGGGCGATGGAACTGAAGCTTTCTTT
CASSVDEGDGTEAFF
>TRBD1|TRBJ1-5|NA|TRBV18
TGTGCCAGCTCACCATATCAGGGGGCGGTTCAGCCCCAGCATTTT
CASSPYQGAVQPQHF
>TRBD2|TRBJ2-2|once|TRBV7-2
TGTGCCAGCAGCTTGGACGGGACTATCAGCACCGGGGAGCTGTTTTTT
CASSLDGTISTGELFF
>NA|TRBJ1-4|NA|TRBV2
TGTGCCAGCAGTGACCGGGACGGCTTTAAACTGTTTTTT
CASSDRDGFKLFF
>TRBD2|TRBJ2-5|NA|TRBV5-6
TGTGCCAGCAGCGGTACCTATAGCGGGTCACAAGAGACCCAGTACTTC
CASSGTYSGSQETQYF
>NA|TRBJ2-7|NA|TRBV11-2
TGTGCCAGCAGCTTAAGCGGGACAGCAACCTACGAGCAGTACTTC
CASSLSGTATYEQYF
>NA|TRBJ2-7|NA|TRBV9
TGTGCCAGCAGCGCGGGAGTGGGAGAGCAGTACTTC
CASSAGVGEQYF
>TRBD1|TRBJ2-7|NA|TRBV28
TGTGCCAGCAACCCGGGCAGGGGGCTTACCTACGAGCAGTACTTC
CASNPGRGLTYEQYF
>NA|TRBJ1-2|NA|TRBV27
TGTGCCAGCAGTAGCTTAGGACGGTTCTATGGCTACACCTTC
CASSSLGRFYGYTF
>NA|TRBJ1-1|NA|TRBV6-5
TGTGCCAGCAGCTTAAACCGACAGGCCACTGAAGCTTTCTTT
CASSLNRQATEAFF
>TRBD1|TRBJ1-5|few|TRBV28
TGTGCCAGCAGTTTCGTACAGGGGAACAATCAGCCCCAGCATTTT
CASSFVQGNNQPQHF
>TRBD1|TRBJ2-1|NA|TRBV10-1
TGCGCCAGCAGTGAGTCGAAAGGGGGCGCGCGGCAGTTCTTC
CASSESKGGARQFF
>NA|TRBJ2-7|once|TRBV28
NA
CASSILGMSQYF
>TRBD1|TRBJ1-3|NA|TRBV11-3
TGTGCCAGCAGCTCACAGGGGGGAAACACCATATATTTT
CASSSQGGNTIYF
>TRBD2|TRBJ2-2|NA|TRBV6-1
TGTGCCAACGGACTAGCGGGAAGCAGCACCGGGGAGCTGTTTTTT
CANGLAGSSTGELFF
>TRBD1|TRBJ1-1|NA|TRBV18
TGTGCCAGCTCACCCACAGGGGCGCGGTACACTGAAGCTTTCTTT
CASSPTGARYTEAFF
>TRBD1|TRBJ1-4|NA|TRBV5-1
TGCGCCAGCAGCTTGGTGACAGGGACCCTTGAAAAACTGTTTTTT
CASSLVTGTLEKLFF
>TRBD1|TRBJ2-2|NA|TRBV9
TGTGCCAGCACCAGGACAGGGATGGGAGGGGAGCTGTTTTTT
CASTRTGMGGELFF
>NA|TRBJ1-2|NA|TRBV28
TGTGCCAGCAGCATCTGGACACCTCGGCGGTATGGCTACACCTTC
CASSIWTPRRYGYTF
>NA|TRBJ1-4|NA|TRBV5-5
TGTGCCAGCAGCTTCTCAGGGGAGGGAACTAATGAAAAACTGTTTTTT
CASSFSGEGTNEKLFF
>NA|TRBJ1-2|once|TRBV5-1
TGCGCCAGCAGCTTGGCAGCCAGTTTTAACTATGGCTACACCTTC
CASSLAASFNYGYTF
>NA|TRBJ1-3|NA|TRBV7-9
TGTGCCAGCAGCTTAAAAGACAGGGGAAACACCATATATTTT
CASSLKDRGNTIYF
>NA|TRBJ1-5|NA|TRBV5-4
TGTGCCAGCAGCCCCGGCCCGTTGGTTGATCAGCCCCAGCATTTT
CASSPGPLVDQPQHF
>TRBD1|TRBJ2-3|NA|TRBV19
TGTGCCAGTAGGAAGACAGGGGAAGATACGCAGTATTTT
CASRKTGEDTQYF
>TRBD1|TRBJ2-7|NA|TRBV27
TGTGCCAGCAGCCCAGTGGAGACAGGGGGCTACGAGCAGTACTTC
CASSPVETGGYEQYF
>NA|TRBJ1-4|NA|TRBV27
TGTGCCAGCAGTTTTTCCTGGCCGGGGGGGGCAAAACTGTTTTTT
CASSFSWPGGAKLFF
>NA|TRBJ2-5|NA|TRBV7-8
TGTGCCAGCAGCCCCCTTACGGTGGAGACCCAGTACTTC
CASSPLTVETQYF
>NA|TRBJ2-2|once|TRBV7-9
TGTGCCAGCAGCTTTTCCAGCCCCGACACCGGGGAGCTGTTTTTT
CASSFSSPDTGELFF
>TRBD1|TRBJ2-2|NA|TRBV14
TGTGCCAGCAGCCAAGGCAGGGGGCGCACCGGGGAGCTGTTTTTT
CASSQGRGRTGELFF
>NA|TRBJ1-1|NA|TRBV7-3
TGTGCCAGCAGCTTCGACAGCCTCGCTGAAGCTTTCTTT
CASSFDSLAEAFF
>NA|TRBJ2-1|NA|TRBV28
TGTGCCAGCAGTGTTACAGGGATGGTACGGACCTACAATGAGCAGTTCTTC
CASSVTGMVRTYNEQFF
>TRBD2|TRBJ2-6|NA|TRBV5-1
TGCGCCAGCAGCCTCGCCACGAGCGGGGCGAAGGACTCTGGGGCCAACGTCCTGACTTTC
CASSLATSGAKDSGANVLTF
>TRBD2|TRBJ2-7|NA|TRBV28
TGTGCCAGCAGTTTATTAGCGGGAGCTTACGAGCAGTACTTC
CASSLLAGAYEQYF
>TRBD1|TRBJ1-5|NA|TRBV18
TGTGCCAGCTCACCATGGACAGGGGGCGGTAGGACTCAGCCCCAGCATTTT
CASSPWTGGGRTQPQHF
>TRBD1|TRBJ2-1|NA|TRBV6-1
TGTGCCAGCAGCGTTACAGGGGTTAATGAGCAGTTCTTC
CASSVTGVNEQFF
>TRBD1|TRBJ2-5|NA|TRBV19
TGTGCCAGTAGTATTGTGGGACAGGGGGCTTTGTACCAAGAGACCCAGTACTTC
CASSIVGQGALYQETQYF
>NA|TRBJ1-2|once|TRBV7-2
TGTGCCAGCAGCTTGAACGCTAACTATGGCTACACCTTC
CASSLNANYGYTF
>NA|TRBJ2-2|NA|TRBV5-1
TGCGCCAGCAGCTTAGTCAGGGCCCAGAACACCGGGGAGCTGTTTTTT
CASSLVRAQNTGELFF
>TRBD2|TRBJ2-3|NA|TRBV9
TGTGCCAGCAGCGGGGGACTAGCGGGGCCAGATACGCAGTATTTT
CASSGGLAGPDTQYF
>TRBD1|TRBJ1-3|NA|TRBV7-8
TGTGCCAGCAGCGTTAACAGGGGACGTTCCGGAAACACCATATATTTT
CASSVNRGRSGNTIYF
>NA|TRBJ2-2|NA|TRBV5-4
TGTGCCAGCAGCCCTCCCGGCATTGTGCTAGCTGGCACCGGGGAGCTGTTTTTT
CASSPPGIVLAGTGELFF
>TRBD2|TRBJ2-7|once|TRBV7-2
TGTGCCAGCAGCGGGGGACTAGCGGGAGTCTCCGAGCAGTACTTC
CASSGGLAGVSEQYF
>NA|TRBJ1-5|NA|TRBV5-1
TGCGCCAGCAGCTTAAACGGGGGGCAGCCCCAGCATTTT
CASSLNGGQPQHF
>NA|TRBJ2-7|NA|TRBV10-1
TGCGCCAGCAGTGAACAGGCTTTCGGGCAGTACTTC
CASSEQAFGQYF